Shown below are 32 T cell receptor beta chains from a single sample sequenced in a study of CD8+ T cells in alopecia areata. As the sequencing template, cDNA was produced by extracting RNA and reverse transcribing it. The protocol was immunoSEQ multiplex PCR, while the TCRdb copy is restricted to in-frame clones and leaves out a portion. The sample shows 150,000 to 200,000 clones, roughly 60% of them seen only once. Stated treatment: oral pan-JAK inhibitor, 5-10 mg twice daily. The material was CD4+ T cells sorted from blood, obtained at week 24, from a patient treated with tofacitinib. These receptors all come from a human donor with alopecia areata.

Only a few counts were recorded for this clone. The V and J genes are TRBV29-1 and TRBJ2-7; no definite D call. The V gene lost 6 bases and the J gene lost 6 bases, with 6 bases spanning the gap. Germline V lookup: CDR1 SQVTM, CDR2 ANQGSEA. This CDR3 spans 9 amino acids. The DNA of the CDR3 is TGCAGCGTGCCCACCGAGCAGTACTTC. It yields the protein CSVPTEQYF.

The CDR3 region is CASSEYPGQDTGELFF. In DNA form, the CDR3 reads TGTGCCAGCAGTGAATATCCGGGACAGGACACCGGGGAGCTGTTTTTT. The V call is TRBV25-1, the J call TRBJ2-2; 8 bases map to TRBD1. The germline V gene has CDR1 MGHDK and CDR2 SYGVNS. V shed 0 bases, J shed 3 bases, and the junction held 3 bases outside the gene matches. CDR3 length: 16 residues.

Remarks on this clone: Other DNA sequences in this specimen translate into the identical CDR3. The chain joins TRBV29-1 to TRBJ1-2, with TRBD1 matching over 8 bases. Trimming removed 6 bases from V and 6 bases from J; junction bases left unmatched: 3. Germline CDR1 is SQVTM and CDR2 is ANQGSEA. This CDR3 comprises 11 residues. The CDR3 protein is CSVAGGDGYTF. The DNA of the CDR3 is TGCAGCGTGGCAGGGGGCGATGGCTACACCTTC.

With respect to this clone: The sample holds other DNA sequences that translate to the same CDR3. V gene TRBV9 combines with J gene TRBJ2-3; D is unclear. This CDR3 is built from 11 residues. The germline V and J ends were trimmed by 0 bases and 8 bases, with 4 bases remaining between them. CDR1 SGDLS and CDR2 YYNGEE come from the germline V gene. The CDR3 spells CASSVEGTQYF. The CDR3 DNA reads TGTGCCAGCAGCGTAGAGGGTACGCAGTATTTT.

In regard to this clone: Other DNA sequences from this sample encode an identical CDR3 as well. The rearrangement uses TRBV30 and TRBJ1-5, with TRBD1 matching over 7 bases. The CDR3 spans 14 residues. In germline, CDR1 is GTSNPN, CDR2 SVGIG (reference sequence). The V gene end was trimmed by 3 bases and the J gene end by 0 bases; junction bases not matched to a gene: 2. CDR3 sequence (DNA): TGTGCCTGGAGGGGGACAGCTAGCAATCAGCCCCAGCATTTT. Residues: CAWRGTASNQPQHF.

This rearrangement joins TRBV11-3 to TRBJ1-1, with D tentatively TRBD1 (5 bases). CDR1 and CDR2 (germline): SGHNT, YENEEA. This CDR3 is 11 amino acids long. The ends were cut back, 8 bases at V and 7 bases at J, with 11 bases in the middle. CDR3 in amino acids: CASGRGSEAFF. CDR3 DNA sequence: TGTGCCAGCGGGCGGGGGAGTGAAGCTTTCTTT.

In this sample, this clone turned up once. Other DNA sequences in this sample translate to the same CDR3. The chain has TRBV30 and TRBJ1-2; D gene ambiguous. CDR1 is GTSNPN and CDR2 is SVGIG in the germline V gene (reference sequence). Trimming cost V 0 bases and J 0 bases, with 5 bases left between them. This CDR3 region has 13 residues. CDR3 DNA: TGTGCCTGGAGTGTCTTAGCTAACTATGGCTACACCTTC. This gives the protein CAWSVLANYGYTF. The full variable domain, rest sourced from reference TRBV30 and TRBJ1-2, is SQTIHQWPATLVQPVGSPLSLECTVEGTSNPNLYWYRQAAGRGLQLLFYSVGIGQISSEVPQNLSASRPQDRQFILSSKKLLLSDSGFYLCAWSVLANYGYTFGSGTRLTVV.

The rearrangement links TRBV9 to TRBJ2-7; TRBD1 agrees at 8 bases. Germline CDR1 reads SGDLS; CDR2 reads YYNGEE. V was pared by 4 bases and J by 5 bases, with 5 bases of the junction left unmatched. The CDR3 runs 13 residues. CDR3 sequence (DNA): TGTGCCAGCAGCTTGGACAGGGACAACGAGCAGTACTTC. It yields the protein CASSLDRDNEQYF.

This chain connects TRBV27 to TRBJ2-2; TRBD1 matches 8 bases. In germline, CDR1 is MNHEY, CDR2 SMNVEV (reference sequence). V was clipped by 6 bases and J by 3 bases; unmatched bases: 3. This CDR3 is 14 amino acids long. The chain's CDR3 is CASRTGVDTGELFF. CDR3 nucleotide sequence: TGTGCCAGCAGGACAGGGGTGGACACCGGGGAGCTGTTTTTT.

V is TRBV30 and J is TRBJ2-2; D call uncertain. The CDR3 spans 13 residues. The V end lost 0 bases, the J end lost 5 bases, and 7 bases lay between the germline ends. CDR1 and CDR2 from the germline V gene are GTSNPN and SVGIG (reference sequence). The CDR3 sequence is CAWSVTPTGELFF. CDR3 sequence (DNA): TGTGCCTGGAGTGTGACACCGACCGGGGAGCTGTTTTTT.

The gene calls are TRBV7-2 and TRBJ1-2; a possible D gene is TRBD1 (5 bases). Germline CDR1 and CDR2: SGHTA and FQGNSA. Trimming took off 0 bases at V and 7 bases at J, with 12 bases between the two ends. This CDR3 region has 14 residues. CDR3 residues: CASSLAPGSGGYTF. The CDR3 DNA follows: TGTGCCAGCAGCTTAGCCCCAGGGTCGGGTGGCTACACCTTC. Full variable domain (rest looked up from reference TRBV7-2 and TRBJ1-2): GAGVSQSPSNKVTEKGKDVELRCDPISGHTALYWYRQSLGQGLEFLIYFQGNSAPDKSGLPSDRFSAERTGGSVSTLTIQRTQQEDSAVYLCASSLAPGSGGYTFGSGTRLTVV.

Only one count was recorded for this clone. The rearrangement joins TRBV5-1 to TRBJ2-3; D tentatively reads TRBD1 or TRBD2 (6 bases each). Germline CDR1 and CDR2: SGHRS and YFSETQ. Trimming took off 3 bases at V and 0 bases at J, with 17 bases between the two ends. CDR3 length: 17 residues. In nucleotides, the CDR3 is TGCGCCAGCAGCTCTGCCGCCCGGGGGCGAAGCACAGATACGCAGTATTTT. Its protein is CASSSAARGRSTDTQYF.

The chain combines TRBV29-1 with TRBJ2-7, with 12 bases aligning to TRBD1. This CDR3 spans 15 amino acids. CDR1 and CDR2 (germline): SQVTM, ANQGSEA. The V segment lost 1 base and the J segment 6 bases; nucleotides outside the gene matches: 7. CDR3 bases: TGCAGCGTTGAAGCTGCCGGGACAGGGGGCGGCGAGCAGTACTTC. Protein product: CSVEAAGTGGGEQYF.

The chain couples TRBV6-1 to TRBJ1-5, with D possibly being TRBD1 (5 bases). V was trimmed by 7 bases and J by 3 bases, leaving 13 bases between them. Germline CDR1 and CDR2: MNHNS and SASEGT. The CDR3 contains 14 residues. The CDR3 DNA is TGTGCCAGCATTAGCCAGGGACCCAATCAGCCCCAGCATTTT. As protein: CASISQGPNQPQHF.

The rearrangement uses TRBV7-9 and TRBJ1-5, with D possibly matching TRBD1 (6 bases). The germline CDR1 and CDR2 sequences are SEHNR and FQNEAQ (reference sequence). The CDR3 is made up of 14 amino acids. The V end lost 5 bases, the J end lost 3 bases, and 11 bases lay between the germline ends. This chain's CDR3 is CASSPDRFNQPQHF. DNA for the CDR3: TGTGCCAGCAGCCCCGACAGGTTCAATCAGCCCCAGCATTTT.

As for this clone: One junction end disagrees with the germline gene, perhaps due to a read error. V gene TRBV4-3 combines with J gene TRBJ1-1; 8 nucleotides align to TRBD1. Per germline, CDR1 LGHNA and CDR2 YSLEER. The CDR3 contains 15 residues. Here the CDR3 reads CASSQEFARQGKRLF. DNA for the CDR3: TGCGCCAGCAGCCAAGAATTTGCCCGACAGGGGAAGCGGCTCTTT.

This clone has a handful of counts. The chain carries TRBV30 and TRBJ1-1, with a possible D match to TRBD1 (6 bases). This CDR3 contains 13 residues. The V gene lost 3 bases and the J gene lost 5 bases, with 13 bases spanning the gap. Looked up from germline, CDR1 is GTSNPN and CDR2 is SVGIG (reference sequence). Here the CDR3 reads CAWRTQGWTEAFF. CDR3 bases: TGTGCCTGGAGGACACAGGGATGGACTGAAGCTTTCTTT.

CDR3: CASRGTSGGPTTGELFF. As DNA, the CDR3 is TGTGCCAGCAGAGGGACTAGCGGGGGCCCGACCACCGGGGAGCTGTTTTTT. This chain joins TRBV7-9 and TRBJ2-2, with TRBD2 matching 14 bases. The CDR3 length is 17 residues. Germline V gene sequence: CDR1 SEHNR, CDR2 FQNEAQ (reference sequence). V gave up 6 bases and J gave up 4 bases; unmatched junction bases: 7.

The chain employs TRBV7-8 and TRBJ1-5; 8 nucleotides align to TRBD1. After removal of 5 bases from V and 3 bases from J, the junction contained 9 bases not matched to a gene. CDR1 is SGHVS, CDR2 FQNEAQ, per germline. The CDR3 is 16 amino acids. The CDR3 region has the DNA TGTGCCAGCAGCCCGACAGGGGCATTTAACAATCAGCCCCAGCATTTT. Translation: CASSPTGAFNNQPQHF.

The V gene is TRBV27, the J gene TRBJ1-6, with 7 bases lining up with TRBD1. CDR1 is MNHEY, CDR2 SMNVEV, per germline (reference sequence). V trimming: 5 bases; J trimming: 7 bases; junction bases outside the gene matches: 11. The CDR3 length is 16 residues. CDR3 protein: CASSILTGSGNSPLHF. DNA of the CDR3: TGTGCCAGCAGTATCCTGACAGGGAGCGGCAATTCACCCCTCCACTTT.

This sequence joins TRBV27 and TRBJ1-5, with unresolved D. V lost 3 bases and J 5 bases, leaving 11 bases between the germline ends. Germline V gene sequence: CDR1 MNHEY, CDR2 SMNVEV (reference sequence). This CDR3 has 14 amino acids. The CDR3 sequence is CASSFRGWDQPQHF. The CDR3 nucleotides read TGTGCCAGCAGTTTTCGGGGATGGGATCAGCCCCAGCATTTT.

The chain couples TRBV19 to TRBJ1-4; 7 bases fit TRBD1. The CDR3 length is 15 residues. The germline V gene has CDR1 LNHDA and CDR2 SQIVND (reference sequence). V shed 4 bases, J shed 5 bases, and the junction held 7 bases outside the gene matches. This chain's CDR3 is CASSTRQGFNEKLFF. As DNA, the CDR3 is TGTGCCAGTAGTACGAGACAGGGTTTCAATGAAAAACTGTTTTTT.

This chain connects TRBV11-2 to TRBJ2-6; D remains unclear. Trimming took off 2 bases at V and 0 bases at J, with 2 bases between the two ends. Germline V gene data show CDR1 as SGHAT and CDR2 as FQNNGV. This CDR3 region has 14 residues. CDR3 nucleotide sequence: TGTGCCAGCAGCTTACCCTCTGGGGCCAACGTCCTGACTTTC. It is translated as CASSLPSGANVLTF.

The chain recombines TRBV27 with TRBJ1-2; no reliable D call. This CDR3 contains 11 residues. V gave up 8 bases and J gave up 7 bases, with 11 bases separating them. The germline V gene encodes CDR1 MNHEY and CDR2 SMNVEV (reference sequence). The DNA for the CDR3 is TGTGCCAGCGGTAGCCTCGGTGGCTACACCTTC. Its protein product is CASGSLGGYTF.

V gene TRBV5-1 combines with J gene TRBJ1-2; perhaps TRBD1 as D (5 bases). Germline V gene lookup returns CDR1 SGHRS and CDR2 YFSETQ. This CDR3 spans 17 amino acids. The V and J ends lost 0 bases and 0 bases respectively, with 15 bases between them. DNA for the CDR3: TGCGCCAGCAGCTTGGCCCCCCGACAGCCACCTAACTATGGCTACACCTTC. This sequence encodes CASSLAPRQPPNYGYTF.

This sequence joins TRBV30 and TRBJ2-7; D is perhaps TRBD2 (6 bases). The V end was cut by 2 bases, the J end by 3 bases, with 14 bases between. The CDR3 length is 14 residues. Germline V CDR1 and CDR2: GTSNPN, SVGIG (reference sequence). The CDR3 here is CAWSSRGTVYEQYF. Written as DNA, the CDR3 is TGTGCCTGGAGTTCTCGCGGGACGGTCTACGAGCAGTACTTC.

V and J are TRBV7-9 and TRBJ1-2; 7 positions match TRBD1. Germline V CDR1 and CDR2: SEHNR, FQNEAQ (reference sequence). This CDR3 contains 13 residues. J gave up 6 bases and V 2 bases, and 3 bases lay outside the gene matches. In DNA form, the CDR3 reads TGTGCCAGCAGCTTAACAGGGGCGGATGGCTACACCTTC. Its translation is CASSLTGADGYTF.

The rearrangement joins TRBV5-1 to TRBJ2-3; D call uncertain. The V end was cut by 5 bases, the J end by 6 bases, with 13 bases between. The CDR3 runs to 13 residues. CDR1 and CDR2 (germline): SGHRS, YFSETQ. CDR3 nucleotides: TGCGCCAGCAGGGACGGTTCTGTGGATACGCAGTATTTT. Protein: CASRDGSVDTQYF.

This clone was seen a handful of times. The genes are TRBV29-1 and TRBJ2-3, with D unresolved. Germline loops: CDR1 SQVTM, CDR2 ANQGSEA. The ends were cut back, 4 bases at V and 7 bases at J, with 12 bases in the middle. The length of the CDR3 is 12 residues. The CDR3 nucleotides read TGCAGCGTTGCCTCTGAGCGACATACGCAGTATTTT. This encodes CSVASERHTQYF.

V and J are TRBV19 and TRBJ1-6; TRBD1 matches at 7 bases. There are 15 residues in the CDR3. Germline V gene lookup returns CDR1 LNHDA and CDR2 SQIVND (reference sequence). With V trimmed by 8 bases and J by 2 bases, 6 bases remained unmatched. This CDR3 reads CASRPDRAYNSPLHF. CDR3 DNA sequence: TGTGCCAGTCGGCCTGACAGGGCCTATAATTCACCCCTCCACTTT.

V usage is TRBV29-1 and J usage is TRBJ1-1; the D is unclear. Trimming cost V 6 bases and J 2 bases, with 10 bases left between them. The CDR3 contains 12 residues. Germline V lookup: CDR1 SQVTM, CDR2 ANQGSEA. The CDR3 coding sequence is TGCAGCGTCGAGGGCCACAACACTGAAGCTTTCTTT. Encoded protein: CSVEGHNTEAFF.

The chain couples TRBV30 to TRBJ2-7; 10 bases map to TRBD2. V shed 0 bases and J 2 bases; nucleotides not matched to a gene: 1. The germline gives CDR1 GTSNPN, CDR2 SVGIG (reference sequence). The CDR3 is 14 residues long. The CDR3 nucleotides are TGTGCCTGGAGTGTGAGCGGGGGGGCCTACGAGCAGTACTTC. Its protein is CAWSVSGGAYEQYF.